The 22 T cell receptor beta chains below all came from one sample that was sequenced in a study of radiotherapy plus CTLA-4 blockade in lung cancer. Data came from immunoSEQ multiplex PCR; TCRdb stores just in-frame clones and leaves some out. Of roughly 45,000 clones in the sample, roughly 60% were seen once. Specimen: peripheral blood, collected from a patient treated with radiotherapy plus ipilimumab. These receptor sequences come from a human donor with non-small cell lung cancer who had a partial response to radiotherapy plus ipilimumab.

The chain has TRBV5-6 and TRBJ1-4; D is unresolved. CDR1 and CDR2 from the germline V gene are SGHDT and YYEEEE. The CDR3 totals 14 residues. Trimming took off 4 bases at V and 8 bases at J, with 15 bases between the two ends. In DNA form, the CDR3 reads TGTGCCAGCAGCACCCCAGGCGCTGGGGAAAAACTGTTTTTT. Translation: CASSTPGAGEKLFF. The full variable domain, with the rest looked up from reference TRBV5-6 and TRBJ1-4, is DAGVTQSPTHLIKTRGQQVTLRCSPKSGHDTVSWYQQALGQGPQFIFQYYEEEERQRGNFPDRFSGHQFPNYSSELNVNALLLGDSALYLCASSTPGAGEKLFFGSGTQLSVL.

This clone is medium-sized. The CDR3, as DNA: TGTGCCAGTAGTATAGTGGGCCTCTCCTATAATTCACCCCTCCACTTT. Protein product: CASSIVGLSYNSPLHF. V is TRBV19 and J is TRBJ1-6; D gene unclear. The CDR3 loop spans 16 amino acids. Germline V gives CDR1 LNHDA, CDR2 SQIVND (reference sequence). Trimming shortened V by 1 base and J by 0 bases, and 7 bases separated the two germline ends.

CDR3 DNA sequence: TGCGCCAGCAGCCAAGGTCAGCGGGGGACCTACGAGCAGTACTTC. This gives the protein CASSQGQRGTYEQYF. This chain connects TRBV4-1 to TRBJ2-5; 8 bases are a match to TRBD2. The DNA end lines up better with TRBJ2-7; the J call may be wrong. CDR1 is MGHRA and CDR2 is YSYEKL in the germline V gene. CDR3 size: 15 residues.

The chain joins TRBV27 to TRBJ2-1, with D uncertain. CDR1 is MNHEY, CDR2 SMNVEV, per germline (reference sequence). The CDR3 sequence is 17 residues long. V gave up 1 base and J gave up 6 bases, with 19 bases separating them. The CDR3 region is CASSLFSGSPRPNEQFF. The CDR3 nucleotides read TGTGCCAGCAGTTTATTCTCTGGCTCCCCCAGGCCCAATGAGCAGTTCTTC.

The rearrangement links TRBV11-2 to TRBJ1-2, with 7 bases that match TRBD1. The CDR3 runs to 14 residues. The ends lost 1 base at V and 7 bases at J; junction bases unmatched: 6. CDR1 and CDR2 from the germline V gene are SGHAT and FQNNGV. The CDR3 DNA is TGTGCCAGCAGCTTAGTCCGCGACAGGGCTGGCTACACCTTC. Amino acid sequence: CASSLVRDRAGYTF. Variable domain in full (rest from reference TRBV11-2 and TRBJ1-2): EAGVAQSPRYKIIEKRQSVAFWCNPISGHATLYWYQQILGQGPKLLIQFQNNGVVDDSQLPKDRFSAERLKGVDSTLKIQPAKLEDSAVYLCASSLVRDRAGYTFGSGTRLTVV.

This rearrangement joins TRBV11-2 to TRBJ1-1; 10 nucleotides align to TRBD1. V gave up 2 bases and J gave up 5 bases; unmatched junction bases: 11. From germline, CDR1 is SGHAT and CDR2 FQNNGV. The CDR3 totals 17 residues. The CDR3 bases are TGTGCCAGCAGCTTAAGGGGACAGGGGATAAGGGGGACTGAAGCTTTCTTT. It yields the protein CASSLRGQGIRGTEAFF.

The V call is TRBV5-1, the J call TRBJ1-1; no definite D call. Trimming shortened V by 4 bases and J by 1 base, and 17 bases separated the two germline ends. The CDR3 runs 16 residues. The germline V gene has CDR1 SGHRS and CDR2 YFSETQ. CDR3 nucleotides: TGCGCCAGCAGCCCCGGACTGTTAGACTCGAACACTGAAGCTTTCTTT. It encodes CASSPGLLDSNTEAFF. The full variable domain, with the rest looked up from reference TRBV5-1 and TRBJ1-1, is KAGVTQTPRYLIKTRGQQVTLSCSPISGHRSVSWYQQTPGQGLQFLFEYFSETQRNKGNFPGRFSGRQFSNSRSEMNVSTLELGDSALYLCASSPGLLDSNTEAFFGQGTRLTVV.

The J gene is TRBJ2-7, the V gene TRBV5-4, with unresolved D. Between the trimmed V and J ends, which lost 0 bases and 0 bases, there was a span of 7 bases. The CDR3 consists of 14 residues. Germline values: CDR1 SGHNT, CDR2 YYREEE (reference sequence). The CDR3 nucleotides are TGTGCCAGCAGCTTGGACTACTCCTCCTACGAGCAGTACTTC. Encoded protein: CASSLDYSSYEQYF.

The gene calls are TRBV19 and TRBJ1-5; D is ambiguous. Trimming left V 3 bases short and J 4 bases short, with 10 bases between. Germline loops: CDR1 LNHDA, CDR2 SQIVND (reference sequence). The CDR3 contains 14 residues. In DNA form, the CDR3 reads TGTGCCAGTAGTATGACGGCGGCGAATCAGCCCCAGCATTTT. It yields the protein CASSMTAANQPQHF. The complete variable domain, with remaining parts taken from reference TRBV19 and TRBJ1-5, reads DGGITQSPKYLFRKEGQNVTLSCEQNLNHDAMYWYRQDPGQGLRLIYYSQIVNDFQKGDIAEGYSVSREKKESFPLTVTSAQKNPTAFYLCASSMTAANQPQHFGDGTRLSIL.

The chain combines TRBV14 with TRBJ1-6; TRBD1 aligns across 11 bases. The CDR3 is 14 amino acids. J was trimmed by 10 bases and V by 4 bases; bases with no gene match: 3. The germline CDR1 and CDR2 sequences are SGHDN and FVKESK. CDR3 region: CASSRDRGESPLHF. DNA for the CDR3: TGTGCCAGCAGCCGGGACAGGGGGGAATCACCCCTCCACTTT.

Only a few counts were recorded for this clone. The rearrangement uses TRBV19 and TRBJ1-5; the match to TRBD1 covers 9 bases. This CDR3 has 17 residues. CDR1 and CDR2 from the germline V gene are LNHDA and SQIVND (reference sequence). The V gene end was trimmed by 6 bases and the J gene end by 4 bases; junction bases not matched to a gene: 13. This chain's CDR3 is CASRAGTGMNRNQPQHF. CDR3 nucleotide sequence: TGTGCCAGTAGAGCCGGGACAGGGATGAACAGAAATCAGCCCCAGCATTTT.

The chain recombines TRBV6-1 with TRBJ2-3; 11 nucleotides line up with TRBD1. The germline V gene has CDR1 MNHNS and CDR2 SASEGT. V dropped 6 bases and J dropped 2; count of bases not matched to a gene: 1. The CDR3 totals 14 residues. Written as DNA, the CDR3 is TGTGCCAGCAGGGACAGGGGGCTCACAGATACGCAGTATTTT. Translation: CASRDRGLTDTQYF.

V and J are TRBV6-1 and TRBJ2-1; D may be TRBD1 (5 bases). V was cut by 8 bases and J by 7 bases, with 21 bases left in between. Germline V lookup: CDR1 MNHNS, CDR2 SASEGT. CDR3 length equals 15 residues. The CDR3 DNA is TGTGCCAGCCGCCAAGACAGCCGACGTCGGAATGAGCAGTTCTTC. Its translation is CASRQDSRRRNEQFF.

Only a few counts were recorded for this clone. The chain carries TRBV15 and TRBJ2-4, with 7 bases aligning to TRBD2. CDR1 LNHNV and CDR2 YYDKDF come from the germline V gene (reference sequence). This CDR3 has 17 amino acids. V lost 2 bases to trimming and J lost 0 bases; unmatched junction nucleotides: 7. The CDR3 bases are TGTGCCACCAGCAGAACGAAAATAGCGGGAGCCAAAAACATTCAGTACTTC. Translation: CATSRTKIAGAKNIQYF.

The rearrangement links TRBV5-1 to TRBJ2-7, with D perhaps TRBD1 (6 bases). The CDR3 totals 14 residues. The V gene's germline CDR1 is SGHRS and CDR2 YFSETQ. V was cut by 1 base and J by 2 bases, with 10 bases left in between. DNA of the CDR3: TGCGCCAGCAGCTTGACAGGGTTAACCTACGAGCAGTACTTC. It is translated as CASSLTGLTYEQYF.

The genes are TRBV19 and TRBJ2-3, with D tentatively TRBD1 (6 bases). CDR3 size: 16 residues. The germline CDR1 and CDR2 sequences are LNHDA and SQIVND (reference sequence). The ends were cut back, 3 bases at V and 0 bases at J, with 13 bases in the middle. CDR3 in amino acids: CASSMVGGLSTDTQYF. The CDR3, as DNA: TGTGCCAGTAGTATGGTAGGGGGTTTGAGCACAGATACGCAGTATTTT.

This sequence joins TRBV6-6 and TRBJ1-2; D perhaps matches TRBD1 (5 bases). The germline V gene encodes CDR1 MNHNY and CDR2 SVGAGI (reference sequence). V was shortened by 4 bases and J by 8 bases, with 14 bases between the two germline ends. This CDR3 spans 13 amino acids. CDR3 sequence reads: CASSSFRGDGYTF. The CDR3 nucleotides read TGTGCCAGCAGTTCCTTCCGGGGGGACGGCTACACCTTC.

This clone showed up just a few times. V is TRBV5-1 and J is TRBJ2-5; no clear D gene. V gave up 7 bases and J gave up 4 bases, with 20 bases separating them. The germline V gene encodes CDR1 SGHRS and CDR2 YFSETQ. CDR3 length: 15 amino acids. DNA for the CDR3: TGCGCCAGCGGCCCTCGGAGTAGTGTAGGAGAGACCCAGTACTTC. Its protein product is CASGPRSSVGETQYF.

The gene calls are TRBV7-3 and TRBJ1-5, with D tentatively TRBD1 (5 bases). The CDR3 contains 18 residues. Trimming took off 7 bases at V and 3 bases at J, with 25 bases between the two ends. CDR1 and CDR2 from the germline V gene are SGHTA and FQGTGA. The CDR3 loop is CASTGTGSVGEVNQPQHF. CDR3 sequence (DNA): TGTGCCAGCACGGGTACGGGATCCGTGGGGGAGGTCAATCAGCCCCAGCATTTT.

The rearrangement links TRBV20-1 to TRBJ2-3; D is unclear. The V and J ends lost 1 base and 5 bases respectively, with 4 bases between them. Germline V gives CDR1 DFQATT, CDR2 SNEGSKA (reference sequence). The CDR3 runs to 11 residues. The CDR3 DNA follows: TGCAGTGCTAGAGCGGTAGATACGCAGTATTTT. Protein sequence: CSARAVDTQYF.

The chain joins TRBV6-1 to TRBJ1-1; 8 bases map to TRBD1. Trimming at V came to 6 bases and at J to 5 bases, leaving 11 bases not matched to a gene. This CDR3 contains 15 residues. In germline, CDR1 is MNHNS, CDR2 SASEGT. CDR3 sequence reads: CASSITTGGKTEAFF. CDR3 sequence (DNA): TGTGCCAGCAGCATTACCACAGGGGGGAAAACTGAAGCTTTCTTT.

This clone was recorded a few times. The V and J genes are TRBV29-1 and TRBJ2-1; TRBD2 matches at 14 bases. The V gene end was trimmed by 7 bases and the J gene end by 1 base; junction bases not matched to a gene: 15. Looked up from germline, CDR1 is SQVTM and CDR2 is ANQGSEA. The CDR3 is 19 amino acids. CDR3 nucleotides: TGCAGCGCAGACGGAGCCGGGACTAGCGGGAGCTCATCCTACAATGAGCAGTTCTTC. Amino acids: CSADGAGTSGSSSYNEQFF.